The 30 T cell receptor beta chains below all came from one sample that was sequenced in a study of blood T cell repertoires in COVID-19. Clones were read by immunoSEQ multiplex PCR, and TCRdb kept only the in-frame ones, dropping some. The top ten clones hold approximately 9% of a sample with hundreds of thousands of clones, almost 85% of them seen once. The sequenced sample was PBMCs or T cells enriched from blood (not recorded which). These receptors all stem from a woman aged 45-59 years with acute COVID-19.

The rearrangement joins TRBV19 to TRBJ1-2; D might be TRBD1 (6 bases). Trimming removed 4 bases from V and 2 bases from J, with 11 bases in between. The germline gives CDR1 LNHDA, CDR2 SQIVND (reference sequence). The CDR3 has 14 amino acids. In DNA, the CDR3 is TGTGCCAGTAGTAATCCGGGGACAAACTATGGCTACACCTTC. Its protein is CASSNPGTNYGYTF.

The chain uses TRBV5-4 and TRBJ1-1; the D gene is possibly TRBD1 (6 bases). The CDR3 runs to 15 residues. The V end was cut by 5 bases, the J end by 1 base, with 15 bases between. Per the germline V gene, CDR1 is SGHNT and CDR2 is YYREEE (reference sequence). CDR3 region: CASSLDRGANTEAFF. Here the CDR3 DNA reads TGTGCCAGCAGTTTAGATCGGGGGGCGAACACTGAAGCTTTCTTT.

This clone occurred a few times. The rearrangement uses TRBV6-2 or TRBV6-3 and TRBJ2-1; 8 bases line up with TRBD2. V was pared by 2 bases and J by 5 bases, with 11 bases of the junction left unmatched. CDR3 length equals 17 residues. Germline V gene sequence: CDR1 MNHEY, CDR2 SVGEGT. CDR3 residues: CASSYRNSGKTNNEQFF. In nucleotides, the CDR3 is TGTGCCAGCAGTTACCGTAATAGCGGGAAAACTAACAATGAGCAGTTCTTC.

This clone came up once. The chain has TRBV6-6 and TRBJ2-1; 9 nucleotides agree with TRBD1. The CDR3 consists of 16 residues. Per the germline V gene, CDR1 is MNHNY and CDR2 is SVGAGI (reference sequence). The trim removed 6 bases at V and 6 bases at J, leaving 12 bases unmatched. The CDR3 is CASRLFDRGKVNEQFF. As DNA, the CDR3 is TGTGCCAGCAGGCTTTTCGACAGGGGGAAGGTCAATGAGCAGTTCTTC.

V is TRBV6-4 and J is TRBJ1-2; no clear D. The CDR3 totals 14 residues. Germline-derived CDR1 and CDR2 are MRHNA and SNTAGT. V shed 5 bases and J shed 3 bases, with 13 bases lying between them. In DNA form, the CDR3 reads TGTGCCAGCAGTCGGAGCGTGGGTGACTATGGCTACACCTTC. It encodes CASSRSVGDYGYTF.

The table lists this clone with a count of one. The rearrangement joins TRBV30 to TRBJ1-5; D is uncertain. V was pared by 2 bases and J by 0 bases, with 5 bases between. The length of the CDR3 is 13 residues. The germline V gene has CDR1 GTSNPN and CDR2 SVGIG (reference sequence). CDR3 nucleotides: TGTGCCTGGAGTCAGGCTAGCAATCAGCCCCAGCATTTT. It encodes CAWSQASNQPQHF. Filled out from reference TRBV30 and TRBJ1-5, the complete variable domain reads SQTIHQWPATLVQPVGSPLSLECTVEGTSNPNLYWYRQAAGRGLQLLFYSVGIGQISSEVPQNLSASRPQDRQFILSSKKLLLSDSGFYLCAWSQASNQPQHFGDGTRLSIL.

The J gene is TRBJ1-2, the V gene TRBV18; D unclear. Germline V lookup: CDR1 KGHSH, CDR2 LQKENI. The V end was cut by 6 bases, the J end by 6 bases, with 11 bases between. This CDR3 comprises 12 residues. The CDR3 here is CASSTAKDGYTF. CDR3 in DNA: TGTGCCAGCTCCACAGCCAAAGATGGCTACACCTTC.

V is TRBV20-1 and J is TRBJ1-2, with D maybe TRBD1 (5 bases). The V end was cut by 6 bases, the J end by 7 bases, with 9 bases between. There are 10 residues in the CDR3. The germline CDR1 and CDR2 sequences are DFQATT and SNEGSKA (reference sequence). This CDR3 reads CSAPGGGYTF. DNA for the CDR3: TGCAGTGCCCCCGGGGGTGGCTACACCTTC.

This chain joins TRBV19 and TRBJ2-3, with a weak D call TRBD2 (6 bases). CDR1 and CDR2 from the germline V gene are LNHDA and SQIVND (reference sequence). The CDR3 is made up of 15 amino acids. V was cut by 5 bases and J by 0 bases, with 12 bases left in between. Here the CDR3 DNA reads TGTGCCAGTAGTCCCGGGACTTATAGCACAGATACGCAGTATTTT. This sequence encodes CASSPGTYSTDTQYF. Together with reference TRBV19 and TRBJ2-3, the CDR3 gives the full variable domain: DGGITQSPKYLFRKEGQNVTLSCEQNLNHDAMYWYRQDPGQGLRLIYYSQIVNDFQKGDIAEGYSVSREKKESFPLTVTSAQKNPTAFYLCASSPGTYSTDTQYFGPGTRLTVL.

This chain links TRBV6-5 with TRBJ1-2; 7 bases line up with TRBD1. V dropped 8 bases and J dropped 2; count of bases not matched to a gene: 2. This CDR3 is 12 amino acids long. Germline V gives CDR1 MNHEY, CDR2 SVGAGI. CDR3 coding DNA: TGTGCCAGCTTACAGGGGAACTATGGCTACACCTTC. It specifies CASLQGNYGYTF.

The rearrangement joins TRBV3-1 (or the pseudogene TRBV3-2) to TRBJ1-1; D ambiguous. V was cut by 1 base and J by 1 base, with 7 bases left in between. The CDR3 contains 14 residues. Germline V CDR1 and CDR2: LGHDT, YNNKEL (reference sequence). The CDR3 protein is CASSQGARNTEAFF. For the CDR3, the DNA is TGTGCCAGCAGCCAAGGGGCGCGGAACACTGAAGCTTTCTTT.

The CDR3 sequence: CASSTPVTVGQPQHF. The CDR3 DNA reads TGTGCCAGTAGTACCCCAGTGACAGTTGGACAGCCCCAGCATTTT. This chain connects TRBV19 to TRBJ1-5, with D possibly matching TRBD1 (5 bases). The CDR3 spans 15 residues. Trimming removed 4 bases from V and 7 bases from J, with 17 bases in between. Germline V gene sequence: CDR1 LNHDA, CDR2 SQIVND (reference sequence).

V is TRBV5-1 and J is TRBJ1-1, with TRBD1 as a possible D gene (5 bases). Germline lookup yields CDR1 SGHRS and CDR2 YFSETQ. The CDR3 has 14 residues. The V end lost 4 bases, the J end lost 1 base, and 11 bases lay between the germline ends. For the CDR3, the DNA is TGCGCCAGCAGCGGGGCCCCCCCGAACACTGAAGCTTTCTTT. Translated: CASSGAPPNTEAFF.

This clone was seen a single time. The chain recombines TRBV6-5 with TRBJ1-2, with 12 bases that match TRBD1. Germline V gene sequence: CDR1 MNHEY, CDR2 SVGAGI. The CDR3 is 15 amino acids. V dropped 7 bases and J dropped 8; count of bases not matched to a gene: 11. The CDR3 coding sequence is TGTGCCAGCAAGACACCGGGACAGGGGGCGGGCGGCTACACCTTC. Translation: CASKTPGQGAGGYTF.

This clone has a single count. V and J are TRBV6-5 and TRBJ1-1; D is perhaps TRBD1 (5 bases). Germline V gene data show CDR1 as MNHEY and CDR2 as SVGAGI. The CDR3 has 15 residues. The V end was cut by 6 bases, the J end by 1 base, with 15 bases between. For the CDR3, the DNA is TGTGCCAGCAGGCCCCCTAGGGGATGGAACACTGAAGCTTTCTTT. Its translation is CASRPPRGWNTEAFF.

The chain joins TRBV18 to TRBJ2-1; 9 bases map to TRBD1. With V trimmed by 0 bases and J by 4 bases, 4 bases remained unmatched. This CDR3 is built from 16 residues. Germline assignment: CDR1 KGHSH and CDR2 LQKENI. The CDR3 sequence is CASSPPGQGFYNEQFF. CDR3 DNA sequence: TGTGCCAGCTCACCACCGGGACAGGGTTTTTACAATGAGCAGTTCTTC.

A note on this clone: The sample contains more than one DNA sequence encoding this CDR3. The CDR3 DNA is TGCGCCAGCAGCTTGGAAGGGCAGGGGGCGAACGGCTACACCTTC. Its protein product is CASSLEGQGANGYTF. The V gene is TRBV5-1, the J gene TRBJ1-2; 8 nucleotides agree with TRBD1. Germline V gives CDR1 SGHRS, CDR2 YFSETQ. This CDR3 is 15 amino acids long. The trim removed 0 bases at V and 8 bases at J, leaving 9 bases unmatched.

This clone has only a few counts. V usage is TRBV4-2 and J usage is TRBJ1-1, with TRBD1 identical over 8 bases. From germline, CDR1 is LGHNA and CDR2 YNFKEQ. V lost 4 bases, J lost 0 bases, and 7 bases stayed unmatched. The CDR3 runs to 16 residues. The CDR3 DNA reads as TGTGCCAGCAGCCTCACTATACAGGGGGTGAACACTGAAGCTTTCTTT. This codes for CASSLTIQGVNTEAFF.

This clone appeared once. CDR3 DNA: TGTGCCAGCACCGTAGCGGGGGGGCCGTACAATGAGCAGTTCTTC. Translation gives CASTVAGGPYNEQFF. The chain has TRBV11-2 and TRBJ2-1, with 11 bases aligning to TRBD2. Germline loops: CDR1 SGHAT, CDR2 FQNNGV. This CDR3 has 15 amino acids. J was trimmed by 4 bases and V by 7 bases; bases with no gene match: 6.

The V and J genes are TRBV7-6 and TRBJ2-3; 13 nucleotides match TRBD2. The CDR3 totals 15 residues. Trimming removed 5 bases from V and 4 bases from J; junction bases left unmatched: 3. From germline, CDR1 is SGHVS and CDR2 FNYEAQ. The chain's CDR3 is CASSKGLAGADTQYF. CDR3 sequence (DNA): TGTGCCAGCAGCAAAGGACTAGCGGGGGCAGATACGCAGTATTTT.

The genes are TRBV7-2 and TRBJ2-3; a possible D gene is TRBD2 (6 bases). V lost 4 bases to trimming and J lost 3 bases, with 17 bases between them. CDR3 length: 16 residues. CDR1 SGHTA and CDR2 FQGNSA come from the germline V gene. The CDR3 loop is CASSSLAAGKTDTQYF. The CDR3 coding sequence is TGTGCCAGCAGCTCGTTAGCGGCTGGGAAAACAGATACGCAGTATTTT.

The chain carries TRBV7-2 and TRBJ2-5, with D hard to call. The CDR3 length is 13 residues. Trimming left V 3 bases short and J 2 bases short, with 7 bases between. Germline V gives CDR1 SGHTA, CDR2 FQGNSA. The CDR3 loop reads CASSFNQQETQYF. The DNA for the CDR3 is TGTGCCAGCAGCTTTAATCAGCAAGAGACCCAGTACTTC.

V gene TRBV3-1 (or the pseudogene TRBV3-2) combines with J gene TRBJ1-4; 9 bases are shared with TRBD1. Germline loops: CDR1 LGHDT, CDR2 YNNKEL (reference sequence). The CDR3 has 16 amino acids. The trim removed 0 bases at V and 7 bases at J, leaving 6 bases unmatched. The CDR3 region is CASSQDQTGGREKLFF. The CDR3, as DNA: TGTGCCAGCAGCCAAGATCAGACAGGGGGACGTGAAAAACTGTTTTTT.

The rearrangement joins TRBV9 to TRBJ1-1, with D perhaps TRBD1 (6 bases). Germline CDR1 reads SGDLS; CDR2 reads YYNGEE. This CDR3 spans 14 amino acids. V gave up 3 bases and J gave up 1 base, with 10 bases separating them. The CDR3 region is CASSGQTGNTEAFF. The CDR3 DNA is TGTGCCAGCAGCGGTCAGACAGGGAACACTGAAGCTTTCTTT.

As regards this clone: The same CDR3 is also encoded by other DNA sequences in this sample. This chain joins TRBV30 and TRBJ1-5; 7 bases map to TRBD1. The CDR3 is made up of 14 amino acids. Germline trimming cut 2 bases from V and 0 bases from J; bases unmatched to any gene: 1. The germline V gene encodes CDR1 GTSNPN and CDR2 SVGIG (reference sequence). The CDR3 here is CAWSRDSSNQPQHF. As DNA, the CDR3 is TGTGCCTGGAGTCGGGACAGTAGCAATCAGCCCCAGCATTTT. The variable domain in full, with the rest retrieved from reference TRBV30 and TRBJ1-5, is SQTIHQWPATLVQPVGSPLSLECTVEGTSNPNLYWYRQAAGRGLQLLFYSVGIGQISSEVPQNLSASRPQDRQFILSSKKLLLSDSGFYLCAWSRDSSNQPQHFGDGTRLSIL.

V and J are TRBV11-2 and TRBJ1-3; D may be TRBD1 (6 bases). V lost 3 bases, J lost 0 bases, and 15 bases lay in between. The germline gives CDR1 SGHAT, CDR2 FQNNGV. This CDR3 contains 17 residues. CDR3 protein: CASSLGGAPSSGNTIYF. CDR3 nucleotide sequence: TGTGCCAGCAGCTTGGGGGGGGCCCCCAGCTCTGGAAACACCATATATTTT.

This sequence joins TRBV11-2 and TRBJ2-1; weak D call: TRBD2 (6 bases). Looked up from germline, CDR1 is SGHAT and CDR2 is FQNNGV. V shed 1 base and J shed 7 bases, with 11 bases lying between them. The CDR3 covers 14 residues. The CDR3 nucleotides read TGTGCCAGCAGCTTAGCAAGACTAGGAAATGAGCAGTTCTTC. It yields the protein CASSLARLGNEQFF.

The CDR3 region is CASSSDRGHNSPLHF. CDR3 bases: TGTGCCAGCAGCTCGGACAGGGGGCATAATTCACCCCTCCACTTT. The rearrangement uses TRBV7-3 and TRBJ1-6; 11 bases line up with TRBD1. V gave up 4 bases and J gave up 5 bases; unmatched junction bases: 1. CDR1 and CDR2 (germline): SGHTA, FQGTGA. This CDR3 is 15 amino acids long.

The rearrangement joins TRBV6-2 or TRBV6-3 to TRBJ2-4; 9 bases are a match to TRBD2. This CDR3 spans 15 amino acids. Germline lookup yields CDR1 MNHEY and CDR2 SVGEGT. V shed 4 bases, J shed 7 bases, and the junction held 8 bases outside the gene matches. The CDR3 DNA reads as TGTGCCAGCAGTTGGGACGGCGGGGGGGCGAACATTCAGTACTTC. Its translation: CASSWDGGGANIQYF.

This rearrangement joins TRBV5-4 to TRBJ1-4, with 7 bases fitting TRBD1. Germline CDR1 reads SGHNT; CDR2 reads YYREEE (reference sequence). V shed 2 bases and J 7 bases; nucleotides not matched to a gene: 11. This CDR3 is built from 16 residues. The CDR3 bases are TGTGCCAGCAGCTTAAGGGGAACAGGGGTCGGTGAAAAACTGTTTTTT. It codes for CASSLRGTGVGEKLFF.